This is a list of T cell receptor beta chains from one sample in a study of blood T cell repertoires in COVID-19. TCRdb's table, derived via immunoSEQ multiplex PCR, lists solely in-frame clones and lacks some. The repertoire holds about 210,000 clones, around 82% seen once, with over 9.5% in the top ten. The sample consisted of peripheral blood. The receptors shown here come from a woman aged 35 to 49 with acute or convalescent COVID-19. The CDR3 runs from the conserved cysteine through the conserved F or W. D genes are given only for firm matches. Clone size is stated in some rows and not others, as once, few, many or a class when expanded.

clone size	V gene	D gene	J gene	CDR3 DNA	CDR3 protein
.	TRBV6-5	.	TRBJ1-2	TGTGCCAGCAGGGACCGGGACTCGCCTCTATATGGCTACACCTTC	CASRDRDSPLYGYTF
.	TRBV24-1	TRBD1	TRBJ2-2	TGTGCCACCAGTGGAATATCGGGACAGGGGACCGGGGAGCTGTTTTTT	CATSGISGQGTGELFF
.	TRBV3-1/TRBV3-2	.	TRBJ2-4	TGTGCCAGCAGCCAACAGGGGATGGCCAAAAACATTCAGTACTTC	CASSQQGMAKNIQYF
once	TRBV27	.	TRBJ2-2	TGTGCCAGCAGTTTATGGACTACTACCGGGGAGCTGTTTTTT	CASSLWTTTGELFF
.	TRBV30	.	TRBJ2-7	TGTGCCTTTTTGCCGGGGGGCAATGAGCAGTACTTC	CAFLPGGNEQYF
once	TRBV11-3	TRBD1	TRBJ2-2	TGTGCCAGCAGCCTAAGCCCCGGACAGGGGAACACCGGGGAGCTGTTTTTT	CASSLSPGQGNTGELFF
.	TRBV5-4	.	TRBJ1-1	TGTGCCAGCAGCACAATCAGAGAGGAGGCCCCTGAAGCTTTCTTT	CASSTIREEAPEAFF
.	TRBV7-2	TRBD2	TRBJ2-7	TGTGCCAGCAGCTCCCAGACTAGCGGTTTCTACGAGCAGTACTTC	CASSSQTSGFYEQYF
.	TRBV10-2	TRBD2	TRBJ2-1	TGCGCCAGCAGTGAAACGTCCGGGACTAGTACGCATGAGCAGTTCTTC	CASSETSGTSTHEQFF
.	TRBV18	TRBD2	TRBJ2-7	TGTGCCAGCTCATCTACTGGCACTAGCGGAACCTACGAGCAGTACTTC	CASSSTGTSGTYEQYF
.	TRBV5-1	.	TRBJ1-2	TGCGCCAGCAGCCAAACCCATTCTCCGGGACTCACTTTTCACTATGGCTACACCTTC	CASSQTHSPGLTFHYGYTF
.	TRBV3-1/TRBV3-2	TRBD2	TRBJ2-1	TGTGCCAGCAGCCTTGCTAGCGGAGATAGATTCTTC	CASSLASGDRFF
.	TRBV7-8	.	TRBJ2-3	TGTGCCAGCAGCTCGCCGATAGGACATCCTAGCACAGATACGCAGTATTTT	CASSSPIGHPSTDTQYF
.	TRBV4-3	TRBD2	TRBJ2-7	TGCGCCAGCAGCCAAGATTCCGGGACTACCTACGAGCAGTACTTC	CASSQDSGTTYEQYF
.	TRBV20-1	TRBD2	TRBJ2-1	TGCAGTGCTAGTCCTAGCGGGAACCGGCAGTTCTTC	CSASPSGNRQFF
.	TRBV27	.	TRBJ1-3	TGTGCCAGCACGAGTGGAAACACCATATATTTT	CASTSGNTIYF
few	TRBV5-1	.	TRBJ2-1	TGCGCCAGCAGCCTGGACAGCCGCTCCTACAATGAGCAGTTCTTC	CASSLDSRSYNEQFF
.	TRBV9	TRBD2	TRBJ2-7	TGTGCCAGCAGCGTAGCTCCCAGCGGGGGCCTCTACGAGCAGTACTTC	CASSVAPSGGLYEQYF
.	TRBV9	.	TRBJ2-3	TGTGCCAGCAGCGAGCAGGTCGTCAGCTATACGCAGTATTTT	CASSEQVVSYTQYF
.	TRBV29-1	TRBD1	TRBJ1-1	TGCAGCGTTGCTGGGACAGGACCGAACACTGAAGCTTTCTTT	CSVAGTGPNTEAFF
few	TRBV7-9	.	TRBJ1-2	TGTGCCAGCAGCTCAGCAGGACAGCCTAACTATGGCTACACCTTC	CASSSAGQPNYGYTF
.	TRBV6-4	TRBD2	TRBJ2-2	TGTGCCAGCAGTGACTCGGGGGGGGTGAGCACCGGGGAGCTGTTTTTT	CASSDSGGVSTGELFF
once	TRBV10-3	TRBD1	TRBJ1-5	TGTGCCTCTCAGACCGGGACAGGAGCCCTTAATCAGCCCCAGCATTTT	CASQTGTGALNQPQHF
.	TRBV27	TRBD1	TRBJ2-5	TGTGCCAGCAGTAATACCGGGACAGGACAAGAGACCCAGTACTTC	CASSNTGTGQETQYF
.	TRBV30	.	TRBJ1-1	TGTGCCTGGAGTATTCAAGGGGACACTGAAGCTTTCTTT	CAWSIQGDTEAFF
.	TRBV5-6	.	TRBJ2-2	TGTGCCAGCAGCTCCTTCGTGGACAGCCGAACTGCCGGGGAGCTGTTTTTT	CASSSFVDSRTAGELFF
.	TRBV3-1/TRBV3-2	TRBD1	TRBJ2-7	TGTGCCAGCAGTACCGGGACAGGGGCCTACGAGCAGTACTTC	CASSTGTGAYEQYF
few	TRBV2	.	TRBJ1-2	TGTGCCAGCAGTAGGGCAGGGGAACATGGCTACACCTTC	CASSRAGEHGYTF
once	TRBV2	TRBD2	TRBJ2-5	TGTGCCAGCAGGGACGTTTTGCGGGAGGGTCCAGAGACCCAGTACTTC	CASRDVLREGPETQYF
.	TRBV15	.	TRBJ2-7	TGTGCCACCAGCAGACTACAGGACCCCTACGAGCAGTACTTC	CATSRLQDPYEQYF
.	TRBV6-2/TRBV6-3	.	TRBJ2-7	TGTGCCAGCAGTTACGTCGGGGGCTCCTACGAGCAGTACTTC	CASSYVGGSYEQYF
.	TRBV5-5	TRBD1	TRBJ1-1	TGTGCCAGCAGCCAAAGGACAGGGGTACTGAACACTGAAGCTTTCTTT	CASSQRTGVLNTEAFF
once	TRBV30	TRBD1	TRBJ2-7	TGTGCCTGGAAGAAGGGACAGGGTTTTGAGCAGTACTTC	CAWKKGQGFEQYF
.	TRBV6-5	.	TRBJ2-2	TGTGCCAGCAGTTATAATCCACCGGTGGGGGAGCTGTTTTTT	CASSYNPPVGELFF
.	TRBV29-1	.	TRBJ1-1	TGCAGCGTTGAACCGGGGGGCAGGAACACTGAAGCTTTCTTT	CSVEPGGRNTEAFF
.	TRBV30	TRBD1	TRBJ1-3	TGTGCCGGCATGGGACAGGTCGTCTCTGGAAACACCATATATTTT	CAGMGQVVSGNTIYF